The 26 T cell receptor beta chains listed next were all sequenced from one sample in a study of blood T cell repertoires in COVID-19. Some clones are missing from TCRdb's copy, which holds only in-frame ones; the method was immunoSEQ multiplex PCR. The sample holds around 230,000 clones; around four fifths are singletons and the top ten take approximately 2.6%. The specimen sequenced was peripheral blood. The receptor set was obtained from a woman in her seventies with active or convalescent COVID-19.

This clone was counted only a few times. V usage is TRBV7-8 and J usage is TRBJ2-1; 9 positions agree with TRBD2. Per the germline V gene, CDR1 is SGHVS and CDR2 is FQNEAQ. This CDR3 spans 15 amino acids. V was clipped by 1 base and J by 11 bases; unmatched bases: 9. In DNA, the CDR3 is TGTGCCAGCAGCTTAGTTTGGCTAGCGGGGTTTCAGCAGTTCTTC. Its protein is CASSLVWLAGFQQFF.

This clone was counted a few times. The chain is built from TRBV7-9 and TRBJ2-5; TRBD1 might be the D (5 bases). V shed 5 bases and J shed 3 bases, with 16 bases lying between them. Germline V gene lookup returns CDR1 SEHNR and CDR2 FQNEAQ (reference sequence). CDR3 length: 15 residues. In nucleotides, the CDR3 is TGTGCCAGCAGCCCCTTCAGGGCTCGAGAAGAGACCCAGTACTTC. Encoded protein: CASSPFRAREETQYF.

This chain uses TRBV6-2 or TRBV6-3 with TRBJ1-2, with D maybe TRBD1 (6 bases). The CDR3 loop spans 15 amino acids. Germline V lookup: CDR1 MNHEY, CDR2 SVGEGT. V dropped 5 bases and J dropped 5 bases, with 18 bases sitting between them. The CDR3 region has the DNA TGTGCCAGCAGTATAGGTCGACAGGTCTCTTATGGCTACACCTTC. Translation: CASSIGRQVSYGYTF.

CDR3 DNA: TGCAGTGCTAGTGCCGCGCCCTATGGCTACACCTTC. Encoded protein: CSASAAPYGYTF. The chain recombines TRBV20-1 with TRBJ1-2; no clear D. Trimming shortened V by 3 bases and J by 4 bases, and 9 bases separated the two germline ends. Germline V gene lookup returns CDR1 DFQATT and CDR2 SNEGSKA (reference sequence). The CDR3 runs 12 residues.

This clone has a handful of counts. The CDR3 DNA reads as TGTGCCACTGGTGAGGGCCTCGAGCAGTACTTC. This codes for CATGEGLEQYF. The V gene is TRBV6-5, the J gene TRBJ2-7, with D perhaps TRBD2 (5 bases). CDR1 MNHEY and CDR2 SVGAGI come from the germline V gene. Trimming stripped 10 bases from V and 6 bases from J, with 13 bases between. The CDR3 spans 11 residues.

This chain links TRBV5-4 with TRBJ1-3; D possibly corresponds to TRBD1 (6 bases). Trimming stripped 4 bases from V and 0 bases from J, with 8 bases between. This CDR3 has 14 amino acids. The V gene's germline CDR1 is SGHNT and CDR2 YYREEE (reference sequence). CDR3 residues: CASSPDSSGNTIYF. The CDR3, as DNA: TGTGCCAGCAGCCCGGACAGCTCTGGAAACACCATATATTTT.

The chain links TRBV18 to TRBJ1-2, with D uncertain. The V end lost 4 bases, the J end lost 1 base, and 7 bases lay between the germline ends. CDR1 KGHSH and CDR2 LQKENI come from the germline V gene. There are 13 residues in the CDR3. In DNA form, the CDR3 reads TGTGCCAGCTCACAAGGAGTTAACTATGGCTACACCTTC. This translates into CASSQGVNYGYTF.

The V gene is TRBV3-1 (or the pseudogene TRBV3-2), the J gene TRBJ1-2; 10 bases fit TRBD1. Germline V gene data show CDR1 as LGHDT and CDR2 as YNNKEL (reference sequence). The length of the CDR3 is 17 residues. The trim removed 1 base at V and 7 bases at J, leaving 12 bases unmatched. CDR3 bases: TGTGCCAGCAGCCAAGGGCCTGATGGACAGGGGGTTTTTGGCTACACCTTC. It is translated as CASSQGPDGQGVFGYTF.

The V and J genes are TRBV4-3 and TRBJ1-5; D gene ambiguous. The ends were cut back, 1 base at V and 2 bases at J, with 9 bases in the middle. From germline, CDR1 is LGHNA and CDR2 YSLEER. This CDR3 region has 15 residues. This CDR3 is CASSQAPEGNQPQHF. The CDR3, as DNA: TGCGCCAGCAGCCAAGCACCAGAGGGCAATCAGCCCCAGCATTTT.

This sequence joins TRBV6-5 and TRBJ1-5; D gene uncertain. The CDR3 has 13 residues. Trimming cost V 7 bases and J 3 bases, with 10 bases left between them. Germline loops: CDR1 MNHEY, CDR2 SVGAGI. The CDR3 loop is CASMGRINQPQHF. The CDR3, as DNA: TGTGCCAGCATGGGCCGGATCAATCAGCCCCAGCATTTT.

This clone turned up a few times. This chain links TRBV6-5 with TRBJ2-2, with 7 bases identical to TRBD2. The germline CDR1 and CDR2 sequences are MNHEY and SVGAGI. J lost 6 bases, V lost 6 bases, and 10 bases had no gene match. CDR3 length: 15 amino acids. The CDR3 sequence: CASRRAGFGAGELFF. Written as DNA, the CDR3 is TGTGCCAGCAGACGAGCGGGATTCGGGGCCGGGGAGCTGTTTTTT.

V usage is TRBV6-6 and J usage is TRBJ2-2; TRBD1 matches 9 bases. The CDR3 totals 16 residues. J lost 5 bases, V lost 6 bases, and 10 bases had no gene match. Germline V gene lookup returns CDR1 MNHNY and CDR2 SVGAGI (reference sequence). CDR3 protein: CASSLPGQGLTGELFF. The CDR3 DNA reads TGTGCCAGCAGCCTTCCGGGACAGGGACTGACCGGGGAGCTGTTTTTT.

This clone was found once. The chain uses TRBV6-5 and TRBJ2-5; the match to TRBD1 covers 9 bases. Per the germline V gene, CDR1 is MNHEY and CDR2 is SVGAGI. This CDR3 contains 13 residues. The V segment lost 6 bases and the J segment 4 bases; nucleotides outside the gene matches: 3. CDR3 nucleotides: TGTGCCAGCAGCCTGGGACAGGGAGAGACCCAGTACTTC. Protein: CASSLGQGETQYF.

The chain uses TRBV4-2 and TRBJ1-2; 7 nucleotides align to TRBD1. The V and J ends lost 3 bases and 6 bases, in that order; junction bases with no gene match: 13. The germline CDR1 and CDR2 sequences are LGHNA and YNFKEQ. The CDR3 is 16 residues long. CDR3 sequence reads: CASSHVPVQGEHGYTF. The CDR3 DNA is TGTGCCAGCAGCCACGTCCCAGTCCAGGGGGAACATGGCTACACCTTC.

The chain is built from TRBV7-8 and TRBJ2-1; D gene unclear. The CDR3 has 16 residues. Looked up from germline, CDR1 is SGHVS and CDR2 is FQNEAQ. V gave up 5 bases and J gave up 5 bases, with 19 bases separating them. Here the CDR3 DNA reads TGTGCCAGCAGCCGATTGCGACTGACCAAACACAATGAGCAGTTCTTC. Amino acid sequence: CASSRLRLTKHNEQFF.

The chain combines TRBV7-9 with TRBJ2-1, with D possibly being TRBD1 (6 bases). Trimming took 1 base from V and 5 from J, leaving 9 bases between them. Germline V lookup: CDR1 SEHNR, CDR2 FQNEAQ (reference sequence). The CDR3 consists of 14 residues. The CDR3 spells CASSLGTADNEQFF. The CDR3 DNA reads as TGTGCCAGCAGCTTAGGGACAGCGGACAATGAGCAGTTCTTC.

CDR3 nucleotide sequence: TGTGCCAGCAGTGGAGGAGTTAACTATGGCTACACCTTC. Residues: CASSGGVNYGYTF. The chain carries TRBV2 and TRBJ1-2; D gene ambiguous. This CDR3 comprises 13 residues. V lost 4 bases to trimming and J lost 1 base, with 7 bases between them. The germline V gene encodes CDR1 SNHLY and CDR2 FYNNEI. The whole variable domain, filled in from reference TRBV2 and TRBJ1-2, reads EPEVTQTPSHQVTQMGQEVILRCVPISNHLYFYWYRQILGQKVEFLVSFYNNEISEKSEIFDDQFSVERPDGSNFTLKIRSTKLEDSAMYFCASSGGVNYGYTFGSGTRLTVV.

This chain uses TRBV25-1 with TRBJ1-2; 10 nucleotides align to TRBD1. Germline V gene sequence: CDR1 MGHDK, CDR2 SYGVNS. The CDR3 contains 13 residues. Trimming at V came to 8 bases and at J to 4 bases, leaving 4 bases not matched to a gene. This chain's CDR3 is CASQRTGGYGYTF. The DNA for the CDR3 is TGTGCCAGCCAGAGGACAGGGGGCTATGGCTACACCTTC.

This clone was observed a single time. This sequence joins TRBV24-1 and TRBJ2-1; no reliable D call. The length of the CDR3 is 13 residues. The germline CDR1 and CDR2 sequences are KGHDR and SFDVKD. V dropped 3 bases and J dropped 8 bases, with 10 bases sitting between them. The CDR3 DNA reads as TGTGCCACCAGTGATCCGACTGAGGATGAGCAGTTCTTC. This sequence encodes CATSDPTEDEQFF.

V is TRBV13 and J is TRBJ2-2; 9 nucleotides line up with TRBD1. Germline CDR1 PRHDT, CDR2 FYEKMQ (reference sequence). V dropped 5 bases and J dropped 5; count of bases not matched to a gene: 9. The CDR3 totals 16 residues. In DNA form, the CDR3 reads TGTGCCAGCAGCCCCCGCGACAGGGGGTATACCGGGGAGCTGTTTTTT. It is translated as CASSPRDRGYTGELFF.

This clone was detected only once. V is TRBV3-1 (or the pseudogene TRBV3-2) and J is TRBJ1-5; D uncertain. Germline V gene sequence: CDR1 LGHDT, CDR2 YNNKEL (reference sequence). The CDR3 has 16 amino acids. The V end was cut by 0 bases, the J end by 7 bases, with 16 bases between. The CDR3, as DNA: TGTGCCAGCAGCCAAGATGCGGCCCCCCGCGACCAGCCCCAGCATTTT. Translation gives CASSQDAAPRDQPQHF.

The V and J genes are TRBV2 and TRBJ2-1; TRBD2 matches 9 bases. The junction had 7 bases not matched to a gene; V was cut back by 7 bases and J by 6 bases. The CDR3 is made up of 14 amino acids. From germline, CDR1 is SNHLY and CDR2 FYNNEI. The CDR3, as DNA: TGTGCCAGCACCCTGGGACTAGCCGGCAATGAGCAGTTCTTC. It is translated as CASTLGLAGNEQFF.

The J gene is TRBJ2-5, the V gene TRBV7-2, with 9 bases identical to TRBD2. Trimming took 9 bases from V and 2 from J; bases not matched to a gene: 19. The CDR3 contains 18 residues. Germline CDR1 is SGHTA and CDR2 is FQGNSA. The DNA for the CDR3 is TGTGCCAGTCGAACCGGGGTGGAGCGGGGGGTTTCACAAGAGACCCAGTACTTC. Amino acid sequence: CASRTGVERGVSQETQYF.

The V call is TRBV5-4, the J call TRBJ1-3; TRBD1 matches 7 bases. There are 14 residues in the CDR3. Looked up from germline, CDR1 is SGHNT and CDR2 is YYREEE (reference sequence). J was trimmed by 2 bases and V by 7 bases; bases with no gene match: 6. Here the CDR3 DNA reads TGTGCCAGCTTTTCCCAGGGGGCTGGAAACACCATATATTTT. Its translation: CASFSQGAGNTIYF.

This chain links TRBV28 with TRBJ2-1; D unclear. V was pared by 4 bases and J by 10 bases, with 14 bases between. The germline V gene has CDR1 MDHEN and CDR2 SYDVKM. CDR3 size: 13 residues. Here the CDR3 reads CASSSTIIPEQFF. CDR3 coding DNA: TGTGCCAGCAGTTCGACAATTATCCCCGAGCAGTTCTTC. Full variable domain (outside the CDR3, taken from reference TRBV28 and TRBJ2-1): DVKVTQSSRYLVKRTGEKVFLECVQDMDHENMFWYRQDPGLGLRLIYFSYDVKMKEKGDIPEGYSVSREKKERFSLILESASTNQTSMYLCASSSTIIPEQFFGPGTRLTVL.

This sequence joins TRBV5-1 and TRBJ1-1; no clear D. Germline V gene lookup returns CDR1 SGHRS and CDR2 YFSETQ. Trimming pared 0 bases from V and 4 bases from J, leaving 16 bases between. The CDR3 extends over 16 amino acids. The CDR3 bases are TGCGCCAGCAGCTTGGTGGAAGGGTTGGGAGGCACTGAAGCTTTCTTT. It specifies CASSLVEGLGGTEAFF.